Listed below are T cell receptor beta chains from one sample, sequenced in a study of T cells in Graves' hyperthyroidism and ophthalmopathy. TCRdb redid the calling of the multiplex PCR reads with MiXCR, one entry per CDR3 protein. Here the sample spans 600,000 to 700,000 distinct CDR3 sequences, roughly 46% being singletons. The sample comprised peripheral blood or thyroid tissue (not recorded which). The receptors here all came from an adult man with Graves' disease, either hyperthyroidism or ophthalmopathy (not recorded which). The CDR3 runs from the conserved cysteine through the conserved F or W. A D gene is named only where the DNA matches it firmly. Size tells how often a clone was seen (once, few, many) or the class of an expanded clone, and some rows leave it out.

D: -
size: few
J: TRBJ1-3
V: TRBV12-3/TRBV12-4
CDR3: CASSFWGFGNTIYF
DNA: TGTGCCAGCAGTTTCTGGGGATTTGGAAACACCATATATTTT

D: -
size: -
J: TRBJ2-5
V: TRBV25-1
CDR3: CASSEFSSGSLPRGRKEQETQYF
DNA: TGTGCCAGCAGTGAATTCTCGTCAGGCAGCCTCCCGCGGGGCAGGAAGGAACAAGAGACCCAGTACTTC

D: TRBD1
size: many
J: TRBJ1-2
V: TRBV5-1
CDR3: CASSVTGESVGYTF
DNA: TGCGCCAGCAGCGTGACAGGGGAGAGCGTCGGCTACACCTTC

D: -
size: many
J: TRBJ1-4
V: TRBV2
CDR3: CASSEDVGLANEKLFF
DNA: TGTGCCAGCAGTGAAGACGTCGGGCTGGCTAATGAAAAACTGTTTTTT

D: -
size: many
J: TRBJ1-1
V: TRBV7-9
CDR3: CASMRGALSNTEAFF
DNA: TGTGCCAGCATGCGCGGGGCCTTATCGAACACTGAAGCTTTCTTT

D: TRBD1
size: many
J: TRBJ2-7
V: TRBV7-9
CDR3: CASSSGTEYEQYF
DNA: TGTGCCAGCAGCTCCGGGACAGAGTACGAGCAGTACTTC

D: TRBD1
size: -
J: TRBJ1-2
V: TRBV25-1
CDR3: CASWGQGYGYTF
DNA: TGTGCCAGCTGGGGACAGGGCTATGGCTACACCTTC

D: TRBD2
size: -
J: TRBJ2-2
V: TRBV25-1
CDR3: CASALAGGTGELFF
DNA: TGTGCCAGCGCTCTAGCGGGAGGGACCGGGGAGCTGTTTTTT

D: -
size: -
J: TRBJ2-5
V: TRBV7-9
CDR3: CASSLSEKMETQYF
DNA: TGTGCCAGCAGCTTATCGGAGAAAATGGAGACCCAGTACTTC

D: -
size: few
J: TRBJ2-7
V: TRBV7-2
CDR3: CASSPDSYRQDTYFSYEQYF
DNA: TGTGCCAGCAGCCCCGACTCCTATCGACAGGATACGTATTTTTCCTACGAGCAGTACTTC

D: -
size: -
J: TRBJ2-7
V: TRBV2
CDR3: CASSVAASAYEQYF
DNA: TGTGCCAGCAGCGTCGCGGCCAGCGCGTACGAGCAGTACTTC

D: TRBD2
size: -
J: TRBJ2-2
V: TRBV10-3
CDR3: CASGRGTSGFARDTGELFF
DNA: TGTGCCAGCGGACGAGGGACTAGCGGGTTCGCCCGAGACACCGGGGAGCTGTTTTTT

D: -
size: -
J: TRBJ1-4
V: TRBV29-1
CDR3: CSVGRVGEKLFF
DNA: TGCAGCGTTGGACGGGTAGGGGAAAAACTGTTTTTT

D: TRBD1
size: few
J: TRBJ1-1
V: TRBV7-9
CDR3: CAWVQGWRAFF
DNA: TGTGCCTGGGTACAGGGGTGGAGAGCTTTCTTT

D: -
size: few
J: TRBJ2-2
V: TRBV7-2
CDR3: CASSWGQGLAGELFF
DNA: TGTGCCAGCAGTTGGGGCCAGGGGTTGGCCGGGGAGCTGTTTTTT

D: TRBD2
size: few
J: TRBJ2-2
V: TRBV20-1
CDR3: CSATQGLAGFGELFF
DNA: TGCAGTGCAACTCAGGGACTAGCGGGATTCGGGGAGCTGTTTTTT

D: -
size: -
J: TRBJ2-7
V: TRBV7-2
CDR3: CASSLAQPRGSYEQYF
DNA: TGTGCCAGCAGCTTAGCCCAACCAAGGGGCTCCTACGAGCAGTACTTC

D: TRBD2
size: -
J: TRBJ2-3
V: TRBV7-9
CDR3: CARHSGIEGDTQYF
DNA: TGTGCCAGACATAGCGGGATCGAGGGAGATACGCAGTATTTT

D: TRBD1
size: -
J: TRBJ1-3
V: TRBV10-3
CDR3: CAISEQGADTEGNTIYF
DNA: TGTGCCATCAGTGAGCAGGGGGCGGACACTGAAGGAAACACCATATATTTT

D: -
size: -
J: TRBJ1-2
V: TRBV29-1
CDR3: CSSSMGGYGYTF
DNA: TGCAGCAGTTCCATGGGGGGCTATGGCTACACCTTC

D: -
size: -
J: TRBJ1-3
V: TRBV11-1
CDR3: CASSRDHNSGNTIYF
DNA: TGTGCCAGCAGCCGAGACCACAATTCTGGAAACACCATATATTTT

D: -
size: -
J: TRBJ2-7
V: TRBV10-2
CDR3: CASSDGASYGQYF
DNA: TGCGCCAGCAGTGATGGAGCCTCCTACGGGCAGTACTTC

D: -
size: -
J: TRBJ1-2
V: TRBV10-3
CDR3: CANTLNYGYTF
DNA: TGTGCCAATACACTTAACTATGGCTACACCTTC

D: -
size: few
J: TRBJ2-5
V: TRBV20-1
CDR3: CSARDWGEETQYF
DNA: TGCAGTGCTCGTGACTGGGGTGAAGAGACCCAGTACTTC

D: -
size: once
J: TRBJ1-6
V: TRBV25-1
CDR3: CASTPQANSPLRF
DNA: TGTGCCAGCACTCCGCAGGCGAATTCACCCCTCCGCTTT

D: TRBD1
size: -
J: TRBJ1-1
V: TRBV6-6
CDR3: CASSYTTGVGNTEAFF
DNA: TGTGCCAGCAGTTACACCACAGGGGTTGGGAACACTGAAGCTTTCTTT

D: -
size: -
J: TRBJ1-4
V: TRBV20-1
CDR3: CSARKGFNEKLFF
DNA: TGCAGTGCTAGGAAAGGATTCAATGAAAAACTGTTTTTT

D: -
size: few
J: TRBJ1-1
V: TRBV6-5
CDR3: CASSEVGGRGVWAFF
DNA: TGTGCCAGCAGTGAAGTCGGGGGGCGCGGTGTGTGGGCTTTCTTT

D: -
size: many
J: TRBJ1-5
V: TRBV7-8
CDR3: CASSSDDDQPQHF
DNA: TGTGCCAGCAGCTCGGACGATGATCAGCCCCAGCATTTT

D: -
size: -
J: TRBJ2-3
V: TRBV7-9
CDR3: CASRGTTSTDTQYF
DNA: TGTGCCAGCAGGGGCACAACTAGCACAGATACGCAGTATTTT

D: TRBD1
size: once
J: TRBJ2-7
V: TRBV10-3
CDR3: CASSLAHSRQGSPYEQYF
DNA: TGTGCCAGCAGCTTGGCCCATTCCAGACAGGGGTCACCCTACGAGCAGTACTTC

D: TRBD1
size: -
J: TRBJ2-7
V: TRBV25-1
CDR3: CASTPKLPGQLKYEQYF
DNA: TGTGCCAGTACCCCAAAACTCCCGGGACAGCTTAAGTACGAGCAGTACTTC

D: TRBD1
size: -
J: TRBJ1-1
V: TRBV29-1
CDR3: CSVGGGTANTEAFF
DNA: TGCAGCGTGGGGGGAGGGACAGCGAACACTGAAGCTTTCTTT

D: TRBD1
size: -
J: TRBJ1-5
V: TRBV6-6
CDR3: CASSYRDRDNQPQHF
DNA: TGTGCCAGCAGTTACCGGGACAGAGACAATCAGCCCCAGCATTTT

D: TRBD1
size: few
J: TRBJ1-1
V: TRBV7-9
CDR3: CASSLTRGQGGTEAFF
DNA: TGTGCCAGCAGCTTAACGAGGGGACAGGGTGGCACTGAAGCTTTCTTT

D: -
size: -
J: TRBJ1-1
V: TRBV2
CDR3: CASSPGQRDTEAFF
DNA: TGTGCCAGCAGCCCTGGACAGAGGGACACTGAAGCTTTCTTT

D: TRBD1
size: -
J: TRBJ1-5
V: TRBV29-1
CDR3: CSVGPTGNQPQHF
DNA: TGCAGCGTTGGCCCGACAGGGAATCAGCCCCAGCATTTT

D: -
size: -
J: TRBJ1-2
V: TRBV10-1
CDR3: CAEDFYGYTF
DNA: TGCGCCGAGGATTTCTATGGCTACACCTTC

D: TRBD1
size: few
J: TRBJ2-7
V: TRBV5-1
CDR3: CASSHGTGGYEQYF
DNA: TGCGCCAGCAGCCACGGGACAGGGGGGTACGAGCAGTACTTC

D: -
size: many
J: TRBJ1-2
V: TRBV25-1
CDR3: CASTGLDGYTF
DNA: TGTGCCAGCACGGGGCTTGATGGCTACACCTTC

D: TRBD2
size: -
J: TRBJ2-2
V: TRBV12-3/TRBV12-4
CDR3: CASSLGRAHNTGELFF
DNA: TGTGCCAGCAGCCTCGGGAGGGCCCATAACACCGGGGAGCTGTTTTTT

D: -
size: -
J: TRBJ2-5
V: TRBV2
CDR3: CASIRELETQYF
DNA: TGTGCCAGCATTAGGGAGTTGGAGACCCAGTACTTC

D: -
size: many
J: TRBJ2-7
V: TRBV29-1
CDR3: CSVGEVFFSYEQYF
DNA: TGCAGCGTTGGTGAGGTTTTCTTCTCCTACGAGCAGTACTTC

D: -
size: many
J: TRBJ2-7
V: TRBV7-8
CDR3: CASTFEGSSYEQYF
DNA: TGTGCCAGCACTTTCGAGGGCAGCTCCTACGAGCAGTACTTC

D: -
size: -
J: TRBJ1-2
V: TRBV20-1
CDR3: CSARVRSGNTF
DNA: TGCAGTGCTAGAGTTCGCTCTGGAAACACCTTC

D: TRBD1
size: once
J: TRBJ1-6
V: TRBV19
CDR3: CASSIDLSRGQFYNSPLHF
DNA: TGTGCCAGTAGTATAGATCTTAGCAGGGGGCAATTCTATAATTCACCCCTCCACTTT

D: TRBD1
size: few
J: TRBJ1-2
V: TRBV29-1
CDR3: CSVRMAVEGATHYGYTF
DNA: TGCAGCGTCCGGATGGCGGTCGAGGGGGCGACCCACTATGGCTACACCTTC